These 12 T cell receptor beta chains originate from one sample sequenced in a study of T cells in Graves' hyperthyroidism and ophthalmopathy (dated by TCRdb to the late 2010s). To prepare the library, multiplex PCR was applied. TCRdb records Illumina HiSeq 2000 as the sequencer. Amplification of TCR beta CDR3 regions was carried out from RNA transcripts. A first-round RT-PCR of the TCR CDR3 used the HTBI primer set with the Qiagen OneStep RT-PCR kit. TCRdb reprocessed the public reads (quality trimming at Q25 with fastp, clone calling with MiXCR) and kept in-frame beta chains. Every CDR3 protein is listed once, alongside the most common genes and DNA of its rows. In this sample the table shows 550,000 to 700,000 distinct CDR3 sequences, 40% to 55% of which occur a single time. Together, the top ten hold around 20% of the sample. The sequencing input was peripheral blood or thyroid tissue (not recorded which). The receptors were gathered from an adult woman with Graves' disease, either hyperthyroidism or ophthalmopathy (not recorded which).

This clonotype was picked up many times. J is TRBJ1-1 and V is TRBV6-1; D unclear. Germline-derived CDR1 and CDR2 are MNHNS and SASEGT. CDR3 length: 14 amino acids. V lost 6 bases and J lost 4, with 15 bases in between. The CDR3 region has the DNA TGTGCCAGCAGCCCACATTATTCGGCCACTGAAGCTTTCTTT. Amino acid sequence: CASSPHYSATEAFF.

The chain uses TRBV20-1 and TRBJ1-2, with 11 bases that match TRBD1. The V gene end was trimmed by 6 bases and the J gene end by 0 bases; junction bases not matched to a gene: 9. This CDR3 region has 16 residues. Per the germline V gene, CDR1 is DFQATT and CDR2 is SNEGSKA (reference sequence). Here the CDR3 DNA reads TGCAGTGCCCGGAGGACAGGGGGCCAGACTAACTATGGCTACACCTTC. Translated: CSARRTGGQTNYGYTF.

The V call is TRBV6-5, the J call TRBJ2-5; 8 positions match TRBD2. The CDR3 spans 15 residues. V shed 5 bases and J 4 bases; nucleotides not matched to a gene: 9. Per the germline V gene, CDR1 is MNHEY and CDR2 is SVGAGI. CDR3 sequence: CASSPRAGGIETQYF. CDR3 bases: TGTGCCAGCAGTCCGCGGGCGGGAGGAATAGAGACCCAGTACTTC.

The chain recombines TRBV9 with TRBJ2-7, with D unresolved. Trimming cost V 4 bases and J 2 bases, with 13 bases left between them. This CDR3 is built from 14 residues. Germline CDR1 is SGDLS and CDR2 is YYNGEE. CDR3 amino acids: CASSWAVGPYEQYF. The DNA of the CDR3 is TGTGCCAGCAGCTGGGCCGTTGGTCCCTACGAGCAGTACTTC.

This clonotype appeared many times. CDR3: CSGETGREQYF. The CDR3 DNA follows: TGCAGTGGGGAGACAGGCCGCGAGCAGTACTTC. The chain is built from TRBV20-1 and TRBJ2-7, with D possibly matching TRBD1 (6 bases). V dropped 7 bases and J dropped 6 bases, with 13 bases sitting between them. Germline V lookup: CDR1 DFQATT, CDR2 SNEGSKA (reference sequence). This CDR3 is built from 11 residues.

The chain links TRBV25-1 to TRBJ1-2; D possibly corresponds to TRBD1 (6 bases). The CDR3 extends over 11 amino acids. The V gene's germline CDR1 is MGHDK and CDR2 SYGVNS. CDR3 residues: CPGRGSAGYTF. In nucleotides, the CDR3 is TGTCCCGGCAGGGGATCGGCTGGCTACACCTTC.

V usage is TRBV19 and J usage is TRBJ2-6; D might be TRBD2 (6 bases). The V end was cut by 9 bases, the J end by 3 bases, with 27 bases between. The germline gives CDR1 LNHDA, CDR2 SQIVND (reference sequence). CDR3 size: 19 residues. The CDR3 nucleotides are TGTGCCAGCAGTTTAAAGGACTATTACCCACCGATTGGGGCCAACGTCCTGACTTTC. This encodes CASSLKDYYPPIGANVLTF.

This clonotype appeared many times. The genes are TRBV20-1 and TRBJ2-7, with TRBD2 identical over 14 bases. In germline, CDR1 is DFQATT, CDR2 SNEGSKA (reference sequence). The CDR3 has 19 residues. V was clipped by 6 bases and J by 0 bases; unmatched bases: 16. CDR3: CSAPETRLAGGPGSYEQYF. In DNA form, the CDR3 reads TGCAGTGCCCCAGAGACGAGACTAGCGGGAGGGCCGGGCTCCTACGAGCAGTACTTC.

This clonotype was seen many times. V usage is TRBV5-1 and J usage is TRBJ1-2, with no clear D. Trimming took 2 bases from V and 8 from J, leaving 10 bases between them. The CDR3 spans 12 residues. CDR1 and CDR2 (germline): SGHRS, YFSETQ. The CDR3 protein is CASSFSGSGYTF. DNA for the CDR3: TGCGCCAGCAGCTTCTCAGGATCCGGCTACACCTTC.

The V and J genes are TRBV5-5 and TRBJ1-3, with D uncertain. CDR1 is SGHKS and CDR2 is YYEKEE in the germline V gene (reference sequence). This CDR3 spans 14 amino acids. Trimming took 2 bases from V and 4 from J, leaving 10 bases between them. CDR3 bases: TGTGCCAGCAGCTTCGGGGATTCAGGAAACACCATATATTTT. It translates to CASSFGDSGNTIYF.

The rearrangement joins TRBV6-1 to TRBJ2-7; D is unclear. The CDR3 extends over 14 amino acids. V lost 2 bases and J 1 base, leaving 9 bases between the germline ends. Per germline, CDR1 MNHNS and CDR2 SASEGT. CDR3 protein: CASSEPTSSYEQYF. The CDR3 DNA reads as TGTGCCAGCAGTGAACCCACATCTTCCTACGAGCAGTACTTC.

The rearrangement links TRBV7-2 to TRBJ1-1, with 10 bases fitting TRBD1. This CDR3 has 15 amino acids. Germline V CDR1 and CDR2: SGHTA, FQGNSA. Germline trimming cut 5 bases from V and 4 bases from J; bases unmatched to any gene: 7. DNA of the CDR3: TGTGCCAGCAGCAACCCGACAGGGGGCTTCACTGAAGCTTTCTTT. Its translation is CASSNPTGGFTEAFF.